This T cell receptor beta chain stems from a study of blood T cells in healthy people across ages. Study information: Per every two T cells, about one barcoded beta molecule was captured by template switching.

The authors ran a second PCR of about 7 to 11 cycles using a sample-barcoded 5' primer and a J-beta primer mix. A tag from a template-switch adaptor with 12 random nucleotides marked each cDNA molecule. TCRdb analysed the 5' RACE reads with MiXCR anew, one entry per CDR3 protein. The table has over a million distinct CDR3 sequences, 35% to 45% seen once. Study-level findings and limits: Long-lived donors carried more naive CD4+ cells and greater diversity than aged donors. A roughly linear age-dependent decrease characterized TCR beta diversity per million T cells.

Concerning this clonotype: The antigen remains undetermined.

The germline V and J ends were trimmed by 2 bases and 5 bases, with 12 bases remaining between them. Germline-derived CDR1 and CDR2 are SNHLY and FYNNEI. This CDR3 has 14 residues. J is TRBJ2-5 and V is TRBV2; TRBD1 might be the D (5 bases). Sequenced: blood. The clonotype originates from a woman younger than 35 in good health. The CDR3 DNA reads as TGTGCCAGCAGTGAATTAGGGGTACAGGAGACCCAGTACTTC. Protein: CASSELGVQETQYF.